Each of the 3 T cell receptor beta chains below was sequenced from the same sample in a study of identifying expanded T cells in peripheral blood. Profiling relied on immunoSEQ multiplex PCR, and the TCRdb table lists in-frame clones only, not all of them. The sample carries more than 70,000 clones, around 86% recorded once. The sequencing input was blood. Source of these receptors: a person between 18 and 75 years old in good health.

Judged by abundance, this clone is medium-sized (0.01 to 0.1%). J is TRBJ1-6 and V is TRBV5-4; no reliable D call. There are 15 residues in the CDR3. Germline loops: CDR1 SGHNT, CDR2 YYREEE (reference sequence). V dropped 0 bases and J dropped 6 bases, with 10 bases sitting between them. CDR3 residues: CASSLVGGGNSPLHF. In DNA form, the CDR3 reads TGTGCCAGCAGCTTGGTAGGTGGAGGTAATTCACCCCTCCACTTT.

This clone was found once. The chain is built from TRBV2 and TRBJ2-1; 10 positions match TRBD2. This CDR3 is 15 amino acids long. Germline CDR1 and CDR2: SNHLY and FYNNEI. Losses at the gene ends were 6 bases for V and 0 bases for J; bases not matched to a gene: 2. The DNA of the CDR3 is TGTGCCAGCAGGCAGCGGGGGGGCTCCTACAATGAGCAGTTCTTC. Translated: CASRQRGGSYNEQFF.

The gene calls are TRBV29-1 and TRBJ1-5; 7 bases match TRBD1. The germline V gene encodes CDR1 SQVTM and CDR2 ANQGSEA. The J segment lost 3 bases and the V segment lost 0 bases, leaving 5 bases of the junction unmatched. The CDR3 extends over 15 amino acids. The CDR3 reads CSVEESRGINQPQHF. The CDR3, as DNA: TGCAGCGTTGAAGAATCCAGGGGGATCAATCAGCCCCAGCATTTT.